This T cell receptor (beta chain) was found in a study of patients and donors after allogeneic stem cell transplantation. TCRdb used MiXCR to reprocess the RT-PCR reads, holding one entry per CDR3 protein. Among 400,000 to 500,000 distinct CDR3 sequences listed, around 15% were seen once. CDR3 length equals 15 residues. The trim removed 6 bases at V and 5 bases at J, leaving 11 bases unmatched. Germline V lookup: CDR1 MNHEY, CDR2 SVGEGT. This TCR came from a human donor who was either an allogeneic HSCT recipient or a stem cell or donor lymphocyte infusion donor (not recorded which). It is not recorded whose cells these are; they may come from a transplant donor. Sequenced sample: blood, either unsorted or a sorted T cell fraction (not recorded which). The chain carries TRBV6-2 or TRBV6-3 and TRBJ1-1; 8 nucleotides align to TRBD1. CDR3 nucleotide sequence: TGTGCCAGCAGGGAACAGGGGGAGTGGTCGACTGAAGCTTTCTTT. Translation gives CASREQGEWSTEAFF.